Below, 10 T cell receptor beta chains from the same sample are listed, as sequenced in a study of CD8+ T cells in alopecia areata. cDNA serving as the sequencing template came from extracted, reverse transcribed RNA. The repertoire was sequenced with immunoSEQ multiplex PCR; TCRdb's copy has only in-frame clones and lacks some. The repertoire includes 75,000 to 100,000 clones, 70% to 85% of them detected once, and approximately 15% sits in the top ten. The treatment: oral pan-JAK inhibitor, 5-10 mg twice daily. The sample was CD8+ T cells sorted from blood, taken around week 42, from a patient treated with tofacitinib. All receptors derive from a human donor with alopecia areata.

This clone has only a few counts. The chain links TRBV7-9 to TRBJ2-3, with D perhaps matching TRBD1 (6 bases). V was clipped by 5 bases and J by 6 bases, with 6 bases between them. The CDR3 has 11 amino acids. The germline gives CDR1 SEHNR, CDR2 FQNEAQ (reference sequence). The CDR3: CASSQGDTQYF. CDR3 in DNA: TGTGCCAGCAGCCAGGGGGATACGCAGTATTTT.

This rearrangement joins TRBV20-1 to TRBJ1-1; 9 nucleotides agree with TRBD1. V was pared by 5 bases and J by 11 bases, with 6 bases of the junction left unmatched. Germline V gives CDR1 DFQATT, CDR2 SNEGSKA (reference sequence). The CDR3 totals 11 residues. The CDR3 DNA reads as TGCAGTGCTTCCGACAGGGGGAAGGCTTTCTTT. This translates into CSASDRGKAFF.

This clone was seen a single time. This chain links TRBV5-6 with TRBJ1-4; possible D gene TRBD1, 6 bases. CDR1 is SGHDT, CDR2 YYEEEE, per germline. The CDR3 is 15 residues long. The germline V and J ends were trimmed by 3 bases and 6 bases, with 15 bases remaining between them. The CDR3 protein is CASSYLQGMDEKLFF. The CDR3 DNA reads as TGTGCCAGCAGCTACCTCCAGGGGATGGATGAAAAACTGTTTTTT.

This clone was seen just once. The CDR3 DNA sequence: TGTGCCATCAGTGACCCCACAGATACGCAGTATTTT. It encodes CAISDPTDTQYF. The V and J genes are TRBV10-3 and TRBJ2-3, with D uncertain. V lost 3 bases to trimming and J lost 2 bases, with 3 bases between them. Germline lookup yields CDR1 ENHRY and CDR2 SYGVKD. The CDR3 consists of 12 residues.

The rearrangement links TRBV27 to TRBJ2-3; D may be TRBD2 (5 bases). The CDR3 length is 15 residues. The V gene's germline CDR1 is MNHEY and CDR2 SMNVEV (reference sequence). V was trimmed by 8 bases and J by 1 base, leaving 16 bases between them. Here the CDR3 reads CASLGIAAGTDTQYF. CDR3 coding DNA: TGTGCCAGCCTAGGTATCGCAGCGGGCACAGATACGCAGTATTTT.

This chain links TRBV7-6 with TRBJ2-5; D unclear. CDR1 is SGHVS, CDR2 FNYEAQ, per germline. The ends were cut back, 2 bases at V and 4 bases at J, with 11 bases in the middle. The CDR3 spans 14 residues. CDR3 amino acids: CASSLYQETETQYF. In nucleotides, the CDR3 is TGTGCCAGCAGCTTATATCAGGAAACAGAGACCCAGTACTTC.

The V gene is TRBV29-1, the J gene TRBJ1-2; maybe TRBD1 (5 bases). Germline V CDR1 and CDR2: SQVTM, ANQGSEA. The V and J ends lost 7 bases and 4 bases respectively, with 16 bases between them. The CDR3 has 13 amino acids. This chain's CDR3 is CSADEGGGYGYTF. CDR3 bases: TGCAGCGCGGATGAGGGTGGGGGCTATGGCTACACCTTC.

This rearrangement joins TRBV5-6 to TRBJ2-1; D ambiguous. Per the germline V gene, CDR1 is SGHDT and CDR2 is YYEEEE. The CDR3 length is 14 residues. V was shortened by 1 base and J by 4 bases, with 9 bases between the two germline ends. CDR3 coding DNA: TGTGCCAGCAGCTTGTCGCAGTCATACAATGAGCAGTTCTTC. Translating it yields CASSLSQSYNEQFF.

The V gene is TRBV9, the J gene TRBJ2-7; TRBD2 might be the D (6 bases). CDR1 and CDR2 from the germline V gene are SGDLS and YYNGEE. This CDR3 region has 15 residues. The ends were cut back, 0 bases at V and 2 bases at J, with 12 bases in the middle. The CDR3 DNA is TGTGCCAGCAGCGTAGGGATAGCGGACACCTACGAGCAGTACTTC. Protein product: CASSVGIADTYEQYF.

This clone was counted only a few times. The chain has TRBV2 and TRBJ2-7; D ambiguous. CDR1 SNHLY and CDR2 FYNNEI come from the germline V gene. Trimming removed 6 bases from V and 5 bases from J, with 5 bases in between. The CDR3 is made up of 10 amino acids. CDR3 coding DNA: TGTGCCAGCAGGGGAAACGAGCAGTACTTC. This encodes CASRGNEQYF.